This T cell receptor beta chain was recovered during a study of T cell responses to AZD1222 COVID-19 vaccine. Broader study findings: At baseline, just a handful of AZD1222 recipients tested seropositive.

Germline CDR1 SGHDN, CDR2 FVKESK. This CDR3 region has 13 residues. V lost 1 base and J lost 7, with 10 bases in between. Assay: immunoSEQ multiplex PCR; the TCRdb copy retains only in-frame clones and omits some. The table records about 150,000 clones, about 90% of them present only once. Remarks on this clone: Its target is not known.

The receptor comes from an adult who received the MenACWY meningococcal vaccine as a control. The chain combines TRBV14 with TRBJ2-5; D assignment may be TRBD1 or TRBD2 (5 bases each). Sample: peripheral blood, taken 28 days after the second dose of the MenACWY control vaccine. DNA for the CDR3: TGTGCCAGCAGCCAAGTCCCTGGGGGGACCCAGTACTTC. It is translated as CASSQVPGGTQYF.